The rows below give T cell receptor beta chains drawn from one sample of a study of shared clonotypes between healthy human individuals. Method: immunoSEQ multiplex PCR; TCRdb's copy keeps in-frame clones and lacks some. The table shows over 850,000 clones, with around 82% occurring only once. Sequencing used memory CD4+ T cells from PBMCs. These receptors all stem from a man aged 18 to 30 in good health. Some clones in this sample may be carry-over from other donors' samples. The CDR3 runs from the conserved cysteine through the conserved F or W. A D gene is named only where the DNA matches it firmly. A clone size is listed for some rows: how often the clone was seen (once, few, many), or a class if it is expanded.

TRBV27	TRBJ1-2	few	.	CASSLTGYDYGYTF	TGTGCCAGCAGTTTGACAGGTTATGACTATGGCTACACCTTC
TRBV5-1	TRBJ2-2	.	TRBD2	CASSSGLAGGLNTGELFF	TGCGCCAGCAGCTCCGGACTAGCGGGAGGGCTCAACACCGGGGAGCTGTTTTTT
TRBV9	TRBJ1-2	once	.	CASREDGNGGYTF	TGTGCCAGCAGGGAAGACGGCAACGGGGGCTACACCTTC
TRBV30	TRBJ2-3	.	TRBD2	CAWSVPAGGDTQYF	TGTGCCTGGAGTGTACCTGCGGGAGGGGATACGCAGTATTTT
TRBV2	TRBJ2-5	once	TRBD2	CASSEEVRLAGEETQYF	TGTGCCAGCAGTGAAGAGGTGCGACTAGCGGGAGAAGAGACCCAGTACTTC
TRBV20-1	TRBJ2-3	once	.	CSARLTDTQYF	TGCAGTGCCCGACTCACAGATACGCAGTATTTT
TRBV7-8	TRBJ1-2	once	.	CASWAGYPSNGYTF	TGTGCCAGCTGGGCCGGCTACCCCTCCAATGGCTACACCTTC
TRBV6-1	TRBJ1-1	.	.	CASSEIQGATEAFF	TGTGCCAGCAGTGAAATACAGGGAGCGACTGAAGCTTTCTTT
TRBV28	TRBJ2-7	.	TRBD2	CASSLLLGGVSYF	TGTGCCAGCAGCCTCCTGTTGGGGGGGGTTTCGTACTTC
TRBV11-2	TRBJ2-2	.	TRBD2	CASSLRGANTGELFF	TGTGCCAGCAGCTTACGGGGGGCGAACACCGGGGAGCTGTTTTTT
TRBV28	TRBJ1-2	.	.	CASSLRGGTYGYTF	TGTGCCAGCAGTTTACGCGGCGGGACCTATGGCTACACCTTC
TRBV21-1	TRBJ2-7	.	.	CASSKALSRPYEQYF	TGTGCCAGCAGCAAAGCTTTGAGTCGACCCTACGAGCAGTACTTC
TRBV29-1	TRBJ2-7	.	TRBD1	CSVEVDRTGDYEQYF	TGCAGCGTTGAAGTTGATAGGACAGGGGATTACGAGCAGTACTTC
TRBV4-2	TRBJ2-3	.	.	CASSQASASTDTQYF	TGTGCCAGCAGCCAAGCCAGCGCTAGCACAGATACGCAGTATTTT
TRBV2	TRBJ2-2	.	TRBD1	CASRSTGGPNTGELFF	TGTGCCAGCAGGTCTACAGGGGGACCGAACACCGGGGAGCTGTTTTTT
TRBV27	TRBJ2-7	.	.	CASSFSRSSYEQYF	TGTGCCAGCAGTTTCTCACGAAGCTCCTACGAGCAGTACTTC
TRBV9	TRBJ2-7	.	TRBD2	CASSPASGSISYEQYF	TGTGCCAGCAGCCCCGCTAGCGGGAGCATTTCCTACGAGCAGTACTTC
TRBV5-3	TRBJ2-7	.	.	CASTNYGGPLMQYF	TGTGCCAGCACCAACTACGGCGGGCCCCTAATGCAGTACTTC
TRBV25-1	TRBJ2-4	.	.	CASSPVAGLMGGIQYF	TGTGCCAGCAGTCCCGTGGCAGGGTTGATGGGTGGCATTCAGTACTTC
TRBV2	TRBJ2-7	.	.	CASSGAEVTAYEQYF	TGTGCCAGCAGCGGGGCTGAGGTAACCGCCTACGAGCAGTACTTC
TRBV6-5	TRBJ1-2	.	.	CASSAGNYGYTF	TGTGCCAGCAGTGCAGGGAACTATGGCTACACCTTC
TRBV29-1	TRBJ1-3	.	.	CSTITSGNTIYF	TGCAGCACTATTACCTCTGGAAACACCATATATTTT
TRBV7-2	TRBJ2-7	.	.	CASSYNAGRYYEQYF	TGTGCCAGCAGCTACAACGCAGGGAGGTATTACGAGCAGTACTTC
TRBV18	TRBJ2-1	.	TRBD2	CASSPGVAGANNEQFF	TGTGCCAGCTCACCAGGGGTAGCGGGAGCCAACAATGAGCAGTTCTTC
TRBV7-6	TRBJ2-2	few	.	CASSQRTVNTGELFF	TGTGCCAGCAGCCAAAGGACAGTGAACACCGGGGAGCTGTTTTTT
TRBV28	TRBJ2-7	.	TRBD1	CASNRDRNYEQYF	TGTGCCAGCAACCGGGACAGGAACTACGAGCAGTACTTC
TRBV9	TRBJ1-1	.	.	CASSVTPQGMGNTEAFF	TGTGCCAGCAGCGTAACGCCCCAGGGGATGGGGAACACTGAAGCTTTCTTT
TRBV15	TRBJ2-3	.	TRBD2	CATSRDVLAGGPDGTDTQYF	TGTGCCACCAGCAGAGATGTACTAGCGGGAGGGCCGGATGGCACAGATACGCAGTATTTT
TRBV30	TRBJ2-7	many	.	CAWSVWSGEQYF	TGTGCCTGGAGTGTTTGGAGTGGCGAGCAGTACTTC
TRBV25-1	TRBJ1-4	.	.	CASSEWPTNEKLFF	TGTGCCAGCAGTGAATGGCCAACTAATGAAAAACTGTTTTTT
TRBV6-1	TRBJ2-5	.	TRBD2	CASTRLAGGGETQYF	TGTGCCAGCACCAGACTAGCGGGAGGGGGAGAGACCCAGTACTTC
TRBV6-6	TRBJ2-3	.	.	CASSITGHSGPDTQYF	TGTGCCAGCAGCATAACGGGACATTCGGGCCCAGATACGCAGTATTTT
TRBV2	TRBJ2-1	.	TRBD2	CASSVAGVWDEQFF	TGTGCCAGCAGTGTAGCGGGAGTGTGGGATGAGCAGTTCTTC
TRBV2	TRBJ1-1	.	.	CASSMTGLYTEAFF	TGTGCCAGCAGTATGACAGGACTTTACACTGAAGCTTTCTTT
TRBV7-2	TRBJ2-1	.	.	CASSGGSSSYNEQFF	TGTGCCAGCAGTGGAGGTTCTAGCTCCTACAATGAGCAGTTCTTC
TRBV28	TRBJ2-7	.	TRBD1	CASTPGQGAGGQYF	TGTGCCAGCACACCGGGACAGGGGGCTGGGGGGCAGTACTTC
TRBV28	TRBJ1-6	.	TRBD1	CASSRGRGMSLHF	TGTGCCAGCAGCCGGGGCAGGGGGATGTCCCTCCACTTT
TRBV10-2	TRBJ1-2	.	.	CASVDNYGYTF	TGCGCCAGCGTAGACAACTATGGCTACACCTTC
TRBV18	TRBJ1-1	.	TRBD1	CASSLTLITGGFTEAFF	TGTGCCAGCTCACTCACCCTCATTACAGGGGGCTTCACTGAAGCTTTCTTT
TRBV19	TRBJ2-5	.	TRBD2	CASSAGTSGSLETQYF	TGTGCCAGTAGTGCCGGGACTAGCGGGAGTCTAGAGACCCAGTACTTC
TRBV7-3	TRBJ1-1	.	.	CASSLNSIATEAFF	TGTGCCAGCAGCTTAAACTCCATTGCCACTGAAGCTTTCTTT
TRBV7-2	TRBJ2-2	.	.	CASSLAAYGELFF	TGTGCCAGCAGCTTAGCGGCATACGGGGAGCTGTTTTTT
TRBV18	TRBJ2-3	few	.	CASSPRRGFTDTQYF	TGTGCCAGCTCACCACGGCGGGGCTTCACAGATACGCAGTATTTT
TRBV29-1	TRBJ2-3	.	TRBD1	CSAIPGQGSTDTQYF	TGCAGCGCTATACCGGGACAGGGAAGCACAGATACGCAGTATTTT
TRBV28	TRBJ1-5	many	.	CASSHGGSNQPQHF	TGTGCCAGCAGTCACGGGGGCTCCAATCAGCCCCAGCATTTT
TRBV5-1	TRBJ2-1	once	.	CASSPDPAGEQFF	TGCGCCAGCAGCCCCGACCCGGCGGGGGAGCAGTTCTTC
TRBV5-1	TRBJ2-5	.	.	CASSLVFFQGGETQYF	TGCGCCAGCAGCTTGGTCTTTTTCCAGGGCGGCGAGACCCAGTACTTC